This entry concerns a single T cell receptor beta chain. Its cognate antigen is unknown. The CDR3 has 15 residues. Germline lookup yields CDR1 KGHSH and CDR2 LQKENI. Trimming shortened V by 4 bases and J by 11 bases, and 20 bases separated the two germline ends. TCRdb used MiXCR to reprocess the reads, holding one entry per CDR3 protein. Of approximately 9,000 distinct CDR3 sequences in the sample, roughly 20% are singletons; the top ten hold roughly 1.1%. This sample is part of a study of liver allograft versus peripheral blood T cells. On the study more broadly: The authors compared T cell receptor repertoires in transplanted livers with recipients' peripheral blood repertoires.

Overall study findings and caveats: Intragraft T cell receptor repertoires of liver allografts were reportedly distinct from those in peripheral blood.

The gene calls are TRBV18 and TRBJ1-4; D ambiguous. The TCR was taken from a human patient who had a liver transplant. Some T cells may be the graft donor's. The DNA of the CDR3 is TGTGCCAGCTCACTTAGGACGGGCGACGGGGAGAAACTGTTTTTT. It encodes CASSLRTGDGEKLFF.